The sequence of this T cell receptor beta chain was determined in a study of blood T cell repertoires in COVID-19. Study as a whole: Collection of acute and convalescent COVID-19 samples took place in the United States, Italy and Spain. Sample material is recorded as cDNA or gDNA derived from T cells, B-cell-depleted T cells, or PBMCs.

As handled by the study authors: From reference gene primer amplification, estimates of nucleated cell counts were derived. Only in-frame clones appear in the TCRdb table, and some are missing; sequencing was by immunoSEQ multiplex PCR. D and trimming come from the DNA, and the V and J calls and clone size come from that table. The top ten clones hold approximately 25% of a sample with 75,000 to 100,000 clones, about 81% of them seen once. Sequenced sample: peripheral blood. The sequence was obtained from a man aged 70-80 years with acute or convalescent COVID-19.

The CDR3 nucleotides are TGTGCCAGCAGCCACACAGGGGGCGGCTACACCTTC. As protein: CASSHTGGGYTF. The rearrangement joins TRBV7-2 to TRBJ1-2; 9 bases map to TRBD1. Germline V gene lookup returns CDR1 SGHTA and CDR2 FQGNSA. V lost 5 bases to trimming and J lost 8 bases; unmatched junction nucleotides: 3. CDR3 length equals 12 residues. Full variable domain (missing parts from reference TRBV7-2 and TRBJ1-2): GAGVSQSPSNKVTEKGKDVELRCDPISGHTALYWYRQSLGQGLEFLIYFQGNSAPDKSGLPSDRFSAERTGGSVSTLTIQRTQQEDSAVYLCASSHTGGGYTFGSGTRLTVV.